This TCR beta chain was found in a study of blood T cell repertoires in COVID-19. About the research overall: Acute and convalescent COVID-19 specimens originated in the United States, Italy and Spain.

Measured with immunoSEQ multiplex PCR; TCRdb has only the in-frame clones, and not every one. This table has a few hundred thousand clones, roughly four fifths appearing once. Deletions cut 6 bases from V and 5 bases from J, with 10 bases between. CDR3 length: 11 amino acids. Germline V gene lookup returns CDR1 DFQATT and CDR2 SNEGSKA (reference sequence). A few counts support this clone. Adults between about 18 and 95 years of age took part from approximately 24 US areas. Cohort allocation depended upon clinical history that participants reported. Cohort 3 donors counted as recovered after two negative PCRs, clearance, or resolved symptoms.

The chain uses TRBV20-1 and TRBJ1-2; D gene uncertain. Specimen: PBMCs or T cells enriched from blood (not recorded which). The sequence derives from a woman between 45 and 60 years old who had recovered from COVID-19. Written as DNA, the CDR3 is TGCAGTGCCCCCACGGGTTATGGCTACACCTTC. This translates into CSAPTGYGYTF.